This TCR beta chain was sequenced for a study of blood T cells in healthy people across ages. Germline-derived CDR1 and CDR2 are MNHNY and SVGAGI (reference sequence). V was pared by 6 bases and J by 5 bases, with 13 bases of the junction left unmatched. The CDR3 is 16 amino acids. Together with a sample-barcoded 5' primer, a J-beta primer mix was included in a second PCR lasting roughly 6 to 12 cycles. Every sample returned 3 million or more CDR3-containing paired-end reads. Using its own MiXCR run on the 5' RACE reads, TCRdb lists one record per CDR3 protein. The table records approximately 800,000 distinct CDR3 sequences, 62% of them present only once.

The receptor was isolated from a man aged 25-40 years in good health. The V and J genes are TRBV6-6 and TRBJ2-3, with 8 bases matching TRBD2. Source material: blood. The CDR3 protein is CASSPISGAAGDTQYF. In DNA, the CDR3 is TGTGCCAGCAGCCCCATTAGCGGGGCCGCAGGAGATACGCAGTATTTT.